Presented here are 11 T cell receptor beta chains from one specimen sequenced in a study of CD8 T cells in Susac syndrome. With random hexamers, reverse transcription was performed on about 0.5 to 1 ug of RNA. TCRdb redid the calling of the immunoSEQ multiplex PCR reads with MiXCR, one entry per CDR3 protein. Among roughly 180,000 distinct CDR3 sequences listed, 85% to 95% were seen once. The sample taken for sequencing was CD4+ T cells from PBMCs. These receptors were obtained from a human donor in good health.

The V call is TRBV9, the J call TRBJ2-1; 9 bases are shared with TRBD2. Germline V CDR1 and CDR2: SGDLS, YYNGEE. This CDR3 contains 14 residues. With V trimmed by 4 bases and J by 8 bases, 7 bases remained unmatched. CDR3: CASSSGLALDEQFF. CDR3 nucleotide sequence: TGTGCCAGCAGCTCTGGACTAGCGCTGGATGAGCAGTTCTTC.

The chain carries TRBV20-1 and TRBJ1-1; TRBD1 is a possible D gene (6 bases). The CDR3 has 13 amino acids. Trimming took 3 bases from V and 0 from J, leaving 8 bases between them. Germline CDR1 is DFQATT and CDR2 is SNEGSKA (reference sequence). The CDR3 region has the DNA TGCAGTGCTAGGGGGGACATGAACACTGAAGCTTTCTTT. This sequence encodes CSARGDMNTEAFF.

The sample holds one count of this clonotype. J is TRBJ2-1 and V is TRBV28; D is unresolved. The CDR3 length is 11 residues. The V gene lost 1 base and the J gene lost 8 bases, with 3 bases spanning the gap. The germline V gene encodes CDR1 MDHEN and CDR2 SYDVKM. In DNA, the CDR3 is TGTGCCAGCAGTTTATTCGATGAGCAGTTCTTC. Protein sequence: CASSLFDEQFF.

The chain combines TRBV27 with TRBJ2-3, with D uncertain. The ends were cut back, 5 bases at V and 2 bases at J, with 14 bases in the middle. The CDR3 spans 15 residues. CDR1 and CDR2 from the germline V gene are MNHEY and SMNVEV (reference sequence). CDR3 sequence reads: CASSPTLRNTDTQYF. The CDR3 nucleotides read TGTGCCAGCAGTCCCACCCTCAGGAACACAGATACGCAGTATTTT.

The chain has TRBV4-3 and TRBJ2-2; no firm D call. The CDR3 has 13 amino acids. The V gene's germline CDR1 is LGHNA and CDR2 YSLEER. V gave up 4 bases and J gave up 6 bases, with 9 bases separating them. The CDR3 spells CASSLSSAGELFF. The CDR3 DNA follows: TGCGCCAGCAGCCTATCTTCGGCCGGGGAGCTGTTTTTT.

V usage is TRBV11-2 and J usage is TRBJ2-3, with 7 bases matching TRBD1. Germline V gene lookup returns CDR1 SGHAT and CDR2 FQNNGV. This CDR3 has 14 residues. J gave up 0 bases and V 5 bases, and 2 bases lay outside the gene matches. The CDR3 nucleotides read TGTGCCAGCAGCATACAGGGGAGCACAGATACGCAGTATTTT. Translated: CASSIQGSTDTQYF.

The chain uses TRBV2 and TRBJ2-6, with unresolved D. Germline V gene lookup returns CDR1 SNHLY and CDR2 FYNNEI. The length of the CDR3 is 14 residues. The ends were cut back, 8 bases at V and 4 bases at J, with 12 bases in the middle. The CDR3 protein is CASGKGAGANVLTF. The CDR3, as DNA: TGTGCCAGCGGAAAGGGTGCCGGGGCCAACGTCCTGACTTTC.

This rearrangement joins TRBV5-1 to TRBJ2-5, with TRBD2 identical over 9 bases. The better agreement between TRBJ2-1 and the DNA end casts doubt on the J call. The CDR3 covers 16 residues. Germline loops: CDR1 SGHRS, CDR2 YFSETQ. For the CDR3, the DNA is TGCGCCAGCAGCTTGGCTCAGGGGAGAGCGGGAGGTCCCCAGTTCTTC. Protein sequence: CASSLAQGRAGGPQFF.

The chain uses TRBV9 and TRBJ2-7, with 12 bases fitting TRBD2. With 2 bases clipped from V and 5 bases from J, the junction kept 2 bases outside the gene matches. The CDR3 length is 14 residues. Germline V lookup: CDR1 SGDLS, CDR2 YYNGEE. CDR3 sequence: CASSVASGRDEQYF. CDR3 coding DNA: TGTGCCAGCAGCGTTGCTAGCGGGAGGGACGAGCAGTACTTC.

The chain has TRBV27 and TRBJ2-1; the match to TRBD1 covers 10 bases. CDR3 size: 13 residues. From germline, CDR1 is MNHEY and CDR2 SMNVEV (reference sequence). V trimming: 4 bases; J trimming: 6 bases; junction bases outside the gene matches: 0. The DNA of the CDR3 is TGTGCCAGCAGTTGGACAGGGGGCAATGAGCAGTTCTTC. Protein product: CASSWTGGNEQFF.

The chain joins TRBV9 to TRBJ2-7; D gene unclear. The V gene lost 2 bases and the J gene lost 6 bases, with 18 bases spanning the gap. The germline CDR1 and CDR2 sequences are SGDLS and YYNGEE. This CDR3 region has 15 residues. The CDR3 spells CASSVIPVIRGEQYF. The CDR3 DNA follows: TGTGCCAGCAGCGTTATCCCAGTTATCCGCGGCGAGCAGTACTTC.